This T cell receptor (beta chain) came from a study of graft-versus-host responses after intestinal transplantation. Study background: Recipients were all induced with anti-thymocyte globulin, then given tacrolimus and steroids for about three years.

Germline V gene sequence: CDR1 MNHNS, CDR2 SASEGT. CDR3 length: 13 residues. V lost 5 bases and J lost 3, with 11 bases in between. Only in-frame clones appear in the TCRdb table, and some are missing; sequencing was by immunoSEQ multiplex PCR. The sample has about 71,000 clones, less than 95% seen once; the top ten hold 1.3%. In regard to this clone: Its specificity is not known.

The sequencing here drew on unstimulated CD8+ T cells sorted from spleen or lymph node cells, taken before intestinal transplant. The TCR comes from a human donor who received an intestinal transplant. The chain joins TRBV6-1 to TRBJ2-7; a possible D gene is TRBD2 (5 bases). CDR3 sequence: CASSPYGGYEQYF. Written as DNA, the CDR3 is TGTGCCAGCAGTCCCTACGGAGGCTACGAGCAGTACTTC.